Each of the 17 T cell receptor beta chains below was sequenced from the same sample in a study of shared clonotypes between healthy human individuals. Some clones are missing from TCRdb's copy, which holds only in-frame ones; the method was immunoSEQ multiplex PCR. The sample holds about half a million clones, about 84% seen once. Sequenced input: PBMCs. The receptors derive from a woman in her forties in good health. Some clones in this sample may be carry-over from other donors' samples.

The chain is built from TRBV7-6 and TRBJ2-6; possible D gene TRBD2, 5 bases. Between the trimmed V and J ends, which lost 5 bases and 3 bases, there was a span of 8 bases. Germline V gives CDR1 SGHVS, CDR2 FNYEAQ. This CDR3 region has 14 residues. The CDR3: CASSPAGGANVLTF. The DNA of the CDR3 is TGTGCCAGCAGCCCTGCGGGTGGGGCCAACGTCCTGACTTTC.

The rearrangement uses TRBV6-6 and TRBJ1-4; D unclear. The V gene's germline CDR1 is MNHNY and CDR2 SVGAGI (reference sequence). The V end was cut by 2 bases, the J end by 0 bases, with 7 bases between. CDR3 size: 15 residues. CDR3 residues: CASSYKGSTNEKLFF. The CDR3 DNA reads TGTGCCAGCAGTTACAAGGGCTCAACTAATGAAAAACTGTTTTTT.

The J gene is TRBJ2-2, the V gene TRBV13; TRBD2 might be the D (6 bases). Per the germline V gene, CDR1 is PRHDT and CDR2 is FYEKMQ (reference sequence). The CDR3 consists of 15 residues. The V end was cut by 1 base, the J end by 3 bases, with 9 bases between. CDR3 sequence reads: CASSLAGADTGELFF. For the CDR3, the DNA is TGTGCCAGCAGCTTAGCGGGAGCGGACACCGGGGAGCTGTTTTTT.

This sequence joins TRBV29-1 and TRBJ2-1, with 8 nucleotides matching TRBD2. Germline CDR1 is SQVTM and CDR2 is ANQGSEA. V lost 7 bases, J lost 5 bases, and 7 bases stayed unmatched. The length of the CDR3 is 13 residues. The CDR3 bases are TGCAGCGCCGCCCGGGGGGGCGACAATGAGCAGTTCTTC. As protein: CSAARGGDNEQFF.

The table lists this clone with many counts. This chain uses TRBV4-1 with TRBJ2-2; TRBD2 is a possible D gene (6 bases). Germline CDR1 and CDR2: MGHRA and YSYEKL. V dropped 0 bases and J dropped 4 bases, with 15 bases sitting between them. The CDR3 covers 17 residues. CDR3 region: CASSQDVTGAGTGELFF. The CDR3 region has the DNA TGCGCCAGCAGCCAAGATGTTACGGGAGCCGGCACCGGGGAGCTGTTTTTT.

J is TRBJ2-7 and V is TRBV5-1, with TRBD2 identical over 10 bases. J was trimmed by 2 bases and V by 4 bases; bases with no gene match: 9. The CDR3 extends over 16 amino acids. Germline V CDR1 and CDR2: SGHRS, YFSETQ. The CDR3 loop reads CASSLAGAFETYEQYF. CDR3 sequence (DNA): TGCGCCAGCAGCCTAGCGGGAGCCTTTGAAACCTACGAGCAGTACTTC. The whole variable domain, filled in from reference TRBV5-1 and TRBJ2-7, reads KAGVTQTPRYLIKTRGQQVTLSCSPISGHRSVSWYQQTPGQGLQFLFEYFSETQRNKGNFPGRFSGRQFSNSRSEMNVSTLELGDSALYLCASSLAGAFETYEQYFGPGTRLTVT.

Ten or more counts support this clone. CDR3: CASSSSSVMAQHF. Here the CDR3 DNA reads TGTGCCAGCAGCTCGTCGTCGGTCATGGCCCAGCATTTT. The gene calls are TRBV7-9 and TRBJ1-5, with D hard to call. The CDR3 contains 13 residues. Germline V gene lookup returns CDR1 SEHNR and CDR2 FQNEAQ (reference sequence). Trimming took 4 bases from V and 11 from J, leaving 15 bases between them.

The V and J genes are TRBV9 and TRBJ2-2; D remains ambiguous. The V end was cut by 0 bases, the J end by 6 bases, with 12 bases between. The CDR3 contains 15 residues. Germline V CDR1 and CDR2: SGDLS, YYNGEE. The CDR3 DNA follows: TGTGCCAGCAGCGTAGGTATCAGCATCCCCGGGGAGCTGTTTTTT. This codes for CASSVGISIPGELFF.

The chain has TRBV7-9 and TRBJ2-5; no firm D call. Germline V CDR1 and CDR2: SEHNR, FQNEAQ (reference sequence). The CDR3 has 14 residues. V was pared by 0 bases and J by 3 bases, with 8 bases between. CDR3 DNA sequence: TGTGCCAGCAGCTTAGCAGGCGGAAAAGAGACCCAGTACTTC. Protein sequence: CASSLAGGKETQYF.

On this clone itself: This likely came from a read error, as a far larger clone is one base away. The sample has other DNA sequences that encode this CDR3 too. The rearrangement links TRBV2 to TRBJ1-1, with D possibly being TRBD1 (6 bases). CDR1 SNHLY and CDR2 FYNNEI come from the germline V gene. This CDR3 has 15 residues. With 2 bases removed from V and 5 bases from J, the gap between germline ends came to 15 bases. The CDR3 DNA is TGTGCCAGCAGTGAATTCCAGGGGTCTGGGACTGAAGCTTTCTTT. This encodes CASSEFQGSGTEAFF.

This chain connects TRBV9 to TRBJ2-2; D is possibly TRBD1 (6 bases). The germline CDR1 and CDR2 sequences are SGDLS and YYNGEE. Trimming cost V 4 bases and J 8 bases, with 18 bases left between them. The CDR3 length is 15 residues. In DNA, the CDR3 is TGTGCCAGCAGCTCAGGGGCCACCCGGAGAGGGGAGCTGTTTTTT. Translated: CASSSGATRRGELFF. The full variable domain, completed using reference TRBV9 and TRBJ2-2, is DSGVTQTPKHLITATGQRVTLRCSPRSGDLSVYWYQQSLDQGLQFLIQYYNGEERAKGNILERFSAQQFPDLHSELNLSSLELGDSALYFCASSSGATRRGELFFGEGSRLTVL.

The CDR3 region has the DNA TGTGCCAGCAGCCGACAGGGCCTTCGCACTGAAGCTTTCTTT. Its protein is CASSRQGLRTEAFF. The chain carries TRBV5-4 and TRBJ1-1, with 7 bases identical to TRBD1. This CDR3 comprises 14 residues. After removal of 4 bases from V and 4 bases from J, the junction contained 7 bases not matched to a gene. The germline V gene has CDR1 SGHNT and CDR2 YYREEE (reference sequence).

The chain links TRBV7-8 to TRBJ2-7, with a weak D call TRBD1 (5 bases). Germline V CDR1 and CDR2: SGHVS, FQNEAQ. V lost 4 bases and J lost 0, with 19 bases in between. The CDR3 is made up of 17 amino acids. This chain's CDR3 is CASSSILIGAGSYEQYF. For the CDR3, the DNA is TGTGCCAGCAGCTCCATCTTAATTGGGGCAGGCTCCTACGAGCAGTACTTC. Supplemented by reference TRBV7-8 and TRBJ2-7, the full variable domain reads GAGVSQSPRYKVAKRGQDVALRCDPISGHVSLFWYQQALGQGPEFLTYFQNEAQLDKSGLPSDRFFAERPEGSVSTLKIQRTQQEDSAVYLCASSSILIGAGSYEQYFGPGTRLTVT.

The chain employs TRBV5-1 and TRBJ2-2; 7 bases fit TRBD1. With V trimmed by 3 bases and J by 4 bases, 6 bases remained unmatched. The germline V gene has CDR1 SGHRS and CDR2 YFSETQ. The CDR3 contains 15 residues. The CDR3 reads CASSSSGGVTGELFF. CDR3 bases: TGCGCCAGCAGCTCCTCAGGGGGAGTCACCGGGGAGCTGTTTTTT. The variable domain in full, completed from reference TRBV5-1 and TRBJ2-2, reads KAGVTQTPRYLIKTRGQQVTLSCSPISGHRSVSWYQQTPGQGLQFLFEYFSETQRNKGNFPGRFSGRQFSNSRSEMNVSTLELGDSALYLCASSSSGGVTGELFFGEGSRLTVL.

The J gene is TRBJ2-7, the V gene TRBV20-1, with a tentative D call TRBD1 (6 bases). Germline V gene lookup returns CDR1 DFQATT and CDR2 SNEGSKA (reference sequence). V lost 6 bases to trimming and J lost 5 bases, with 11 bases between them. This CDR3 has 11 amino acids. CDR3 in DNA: TGCAGTGCGGAAAGACAGGACGAGCAGTACTTC. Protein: CSAERQDEQYF.

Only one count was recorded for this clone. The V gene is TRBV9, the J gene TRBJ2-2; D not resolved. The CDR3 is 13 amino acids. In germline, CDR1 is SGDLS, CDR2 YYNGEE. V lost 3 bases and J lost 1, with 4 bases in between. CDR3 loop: CASSAQNTGELFF. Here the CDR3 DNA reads TGTGCCAGCAGCGCCCAGAACACCGGGGAGCTGTTTTTT.

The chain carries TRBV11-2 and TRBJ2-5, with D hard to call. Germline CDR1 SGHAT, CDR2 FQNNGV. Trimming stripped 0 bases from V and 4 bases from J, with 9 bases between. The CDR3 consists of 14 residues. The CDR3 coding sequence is TGTGCCAGCAGCTTAGAAGGGATTGGAGAGACCCAGTACTTC. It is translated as CASSLEGIGETQYF. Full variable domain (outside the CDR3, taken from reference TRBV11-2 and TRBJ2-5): EAGVAQSPRYKIIEKRQSVAFWCNPISGHATLYWYQQILGQGPKLLIQFQNNGVVDDSQLPKDRFSAERLKGVDSTLKIQPAKLEDSAVYLCASSLEGIGETQYFGPGTRLLVL.